These 14 T cell receptor beta chains originate from one sample sequenced in a study of shared clonotypes between healthy human individuals. TCRdb keeps only in-frame clones here, not all; method: immunoSEQ multiplex PCR. Among hundreds of thousands of clones listed, 55% to 75% were seen once. Sequencing was carried out using memory CD4+ T cells sorted from blood. Subset defined: CD45RA-negative fraction. The source is a woman in her thirties in good health.

This clone was recorded many times. The chain joins TRBV6-5 to TRBJ1-5, with a weak D call TRBD1 (5 bases). Germline CDR1 reads MNHEY; CDR2 reads SVGAGI. The CDR3 runs to 14 residues. With 4 bases removed from V and 5 bases from J, the gap between germline ends came to 12 bases. CDR3 bases: TGTGCCAGCAGTTTTAGTAGAGGGGATCAGCCCCAGCATTTT. It encodes CASSFSRGDQPQHF.

This clone was counted at least ten times. This chain joins TRBV7-2 and TRBJ2-7, with TRBD1 identical over 7 bases. Germline values: CDR1 SGHTA, CDR2 FQGNSA. With V trimmed by 1 base and J by 3 bases, 9 bases remained unmatched. The CDR3 covers 16 residues. The CDR3 region has the DNA TGTGCCAGCAGCTTAGGGCCGGGACAGAGCGGCTACGAGCAGTACTTC. Residues: CASSLGPGQSGYEQYF.

The rearrangement links TRBV7-8 to TRBJ2-7; D ambiguous. CDR1 and CDR2 (germline): SGHVS, FQNEAQ. CDR3 size: 14 residues. The V and J ends lost 5 bases and 0 bases respectively, with 11 bases between them. The CDR3 DNA is TGTGCCAGCAGCCCTGCGCCCAGCTCCTACGAGCAGTACTTC. Amino acid sequence: CASSPAPSSYEQYF.

The chain carries TRBV10-3 and TRBJ2-5, with no clear D. The CDR3 has 14 amino acids. Trimming removed 2 bases at V and 6 bases at J, with 13 bases between. Per germline, CDR1 ENHRY and CDR2 SYGVKD. CDR3 amino acids: CAISEMASVQTQYF. The DNA of the CDR3 is TGTGCCATCAGTGAGATGGCTAGTGTACAGACCCAGTACTTC.

The genes are TRBV30 and TRBJ1-5, with TRBD1 matching over 7 bases. The CDR3 consists of 15 residues. Germline CDR1 GTSNPN, CDR2 SVGIG (reference sequence). Trimming cost V 2 bases and J 7 bases; bases outside gene matches: 11. CDR3 protein: CAWSKLDRIGQPQHF. The CDR3 DNA is TGTGCCTGGAGTAAACTGGACAGGATAGGACAGCCCCAGCATTTT.

The chain uses TRBV5-1 and TRBJ2-2; TRBD1 matches at 8 bases. The V gene end was trimmed by 6 bases and the J gene end by 5 bases; junction bases not matched to a gene: 12. Per germline, CDR1 SGHRS and CDR2 YFSETQ. The CDR3 spans 16 residues. CDR3 sequence (DNA): TGCGCCAGCACAGCGGACAGGGCTTTTTTAACCGGGGAGCTGTTTTTT. This translates into CASTADRAFLTGELFF.

This clone was seen just once. This rearrangement joins TRBV29-1 to TRBJ1-1; no clear D gene. V was clipped by 7 bases and J by 2 bases, with 11 bases between them. Germline V gene data show CDR1 as SQVTM and CDR2 as ANQGSEA. The CDR3 extends over 12 amino acids. CDR3 nucleotide sequence: TGCAGCGCCCGGGATCTAAACACTGAAGCTTTCTTT. This gives the protein CSARDLNTEAFF.

The V and J genes are TRBV2 and TRBJ2-5; tentative D call: TRBD2 (7 bases). The V gene lost 7 bases and the J gene lost 5 bases, with 14 bases spanning the gap. This CDR3 region has 13 residues. Germline V gene sequence: CDR1 SNHLY, CDR2 FYNNEI. The CDR3 bases are TGTGCCAGCAATCGGGGGGCGCAGGAGACCCAGTACTTC. Residues: CASNRGAQETQYF.

This clone was picked up a small number of times. The chain is built from TRBV4-1 and TRBJ1-2; D is perhaps TRBD1 (5 bases). V was pared by 0 bases and J by 8 bases, with 13 bases between. This CDR3 region has 14 residues. Germline V CDR1 and CDR2: MGHRA, YSYEKL. CDR3 sequence: CASSQDRGSRGYTF. DNA for the CDR3: TGCGCCAGCAGCCAAGATAGGGGATCGAGGGGCTACACCTTC.

The chain joins TRBV19 to TRBJ1-5; no clear D. The CDR3 totals 14 residues. Germline V lookup: CDR1 LNHDA, CDR2 SQIVND (reference sequence). V gave up 6 bases and J gave up 7 bases, with 16 bases separating them. CDR3: CASRPTSGEQPQHF. In nucleotides, the CDR3 is TGTGCCAGTAGGCCCACATCGGGCGAACAGCCCCAGCATTTT.

V gene TRBV5-1 combines with J gene TRBJ2-7, with TRBD2 as a possible D gene (5 bases). The CDR3 covers 15 residues. The germline V gene encodes CDR1 SGHRS and CDR2 YFSETQ. V dropped 0 bases and J dropped 3 bases, with 13 bases sitting between them. The chain's CDR3 is CASSLGERRHYEQYF. DNA for the CDR3: TGCGCCAGCAGCTTGGGAGAGCGGAGGCACTACGAGCAGTACTTC.

CDR3 coding DNA: TGTGCCAGCAGCGCCGATCTACTAGCGGGAGGAGGTGAGCAGTACTTC. Translated: CASSADLLAGGGEQYF. The chain carries TRBV9 and TRBJ2-7, with 12 bases fitting TRBD2. CDR1 and CDR2 from the germline V gene are SGDLS and YYNGEE. The CDR3 has 16 amino acids. V lost 3 bases to trimming and J lost 7 bases; unmatched junction nucleotides: 11.

The sample holds a few counts of this clone. The rearrangement joins TRBV7-3 to TRBJ2-2; D is possibly TRBD1 or TRBD2 (5 bases each). Germline CDR1 reads SGHTA; CDR2 reads FQGTGA. This CDR3 is 14 amino acids long. The V end was cut by 2 bases, the J end by 5 bases, with 9 bases between. CDR3 residues: CASSLVGTTGELFF. In nucleotides, the CDR3 is TGTGCCAGCAGCTTAGTGGGGACGACCGGGGAGCTGTTTTTT.

The chain carries TRBV28 and TRBJ2-1; 11 positions match TRBD2. This CDR3 is 17 amino acids long. Germline assignment: CDR1 MDHEN and CDR2 SYDVKM. The trim removed 2 bases at V and 1 base at J, leaving 4 bases unmatched. CDR3 bases: TGTGCCAGCAGTTTACCGCTAGCGGGAGGTTCCTACAATGAGCAGTTCTTC. It specifies CASSLPLAGGSYNEQFF.